Detailed here is one T cell receptor beta chain. As yet, its antigen is unknown. The data were obtained in a study of Ad26.COV2.S vaccination and SARS-CoV-2 variants. Assay: immunoSEQ multiplex PCR; the TCRdb copy retains only in-frame clones and omits some. The sample carries more than 300,000 clones, approximately 86% recorded once. Study outcomes and limitations: Ad26.COV2.S recipients had broader spike-specific TCRs (P = 0.0014). There was reportedly substantial breadth in spike-specific CD8+ and CD4+ T cell responses after vaccination. With respect to non-spike TCR breadth, vaccine and placebo recipients were similar.

Specified treatment: 15 to 20 received Ad26.COV2.S at low or high dose, single or two shots; a few received placebo; per-sample allocation not given. Collection of samples fell on day 63 after the first vaccine or placebo injection. Immunization relied on an Ad26 vector, which expressed Wuhan-strain SARS-CoV-2 spike. The CDR3 extends over 14 amino acids. V was shortened by 3 bases and J by 0 bases, with 9 bases between the two germline ends. Germline values: CDR1 SGHNT, CDR2 YENEEA. The gene calls are TRBV11-3 and TRBJ2-7; TRBD1 might be the D (5 bases). This clonotype was sampled from a person between 18 and 65 years old who received the Ad26.COV2.S COVID-19 vaccine or a placebo. This specimen consisted of peripheral blood, obtained in a trial of Ad26.COV2.S vaccine versus placebo. In DNA, the CDR3 is TGTGCCAGCAGCTTCACAGGAAACTCCTACGAGCAGTACTTC. Encoded protein: CASSFTGNSYEQYF.